The present T cell receptor (beta chain) was sequenced within a study of T cell repertoires in cytomegalovirus infection. Looking at the study overall: Alongside well-studied HLA-B-restricted CMV epitopes, recently identified HLA-C-restricted CMV epitopes were also used.

TCRdb recomputed calls from the reads with MiXCR, one row per CDR3 protein. The sample holds roughly 51,000 distinct CDR3 sequences, 15% to 25% seen once. The V end was cut by 3 bases, the J end by 4 bases, with 6 bases between. CDR3 length: 12 residues. Ten or more counts support this clonotype. What it binds is unknown. The sequenced sample was CD8+ T cells from cultured PBMCs, obtained from culture after CMV antigen stimulation. The chain employs TRBV12-3 or TRBV12-4 and TRBJ1-1, with D hard to call. The receptor comes from a human donor in good health (CMV status not recorded). Some clones in this sample may be carry-over from other donors' samples. This chain's CDR3 is CASSFLGTEAFF. In DNA form, the CDR3 reads TGTGCCAGCAGTTTTTTAGGCACTGAAGCTTTCTTT.